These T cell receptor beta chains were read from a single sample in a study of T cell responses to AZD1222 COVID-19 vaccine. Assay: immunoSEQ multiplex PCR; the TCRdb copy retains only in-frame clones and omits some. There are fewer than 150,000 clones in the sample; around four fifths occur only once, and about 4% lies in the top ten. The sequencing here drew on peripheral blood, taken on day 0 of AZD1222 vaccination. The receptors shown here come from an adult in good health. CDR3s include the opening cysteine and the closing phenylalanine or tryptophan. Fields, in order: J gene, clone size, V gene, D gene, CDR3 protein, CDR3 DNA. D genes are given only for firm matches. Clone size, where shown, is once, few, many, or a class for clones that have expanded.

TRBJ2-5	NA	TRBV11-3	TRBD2	CASSAGGGMETQYF	TGTGCCAGCAGCGCTGGGGGGGGTATGGAGACCCAGTACTTC
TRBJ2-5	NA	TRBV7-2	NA	CASSLLGTQYF	TGTGCCAGCAGCTTGCTGGGGACCCAGTACTTC
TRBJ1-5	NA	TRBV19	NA	CASSIWGDQPQHF	TGTGCCAGTAGTATTTGGGGTGATCAGCCCCAGCATTTT
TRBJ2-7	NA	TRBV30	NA	CAWSVGSGTLYEQYF	TGTGCCTGGAGTGTCGGGTCTGGGACCCTCTACGAGCAGTACTTC
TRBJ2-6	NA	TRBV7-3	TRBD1	CASSSDRDLSGANVLTF	TGTGCCAGCAGCTCGGACAGGGACCTCTCTGGGGCCAACGTCCTGACTTTC
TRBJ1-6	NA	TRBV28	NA	CASSLSPSPLHF	TGTGCCAGCAGTTTATCCCCTTCACCCCTCCACTTT
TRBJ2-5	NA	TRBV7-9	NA	CASSLGGVFQETQYF	TGTGCCAGCAGCTTAGGCGGGGTTTTCCAAGAGACCCAGTACTTC
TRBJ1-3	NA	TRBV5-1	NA	CASKDGSSGNTIYF	TGCGCCAGTAAGGACGGGAGCTCTGGAAACACCATATATTTT
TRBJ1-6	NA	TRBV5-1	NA	CASSLDREINSPLHF	TGCGCCAGCAGCTTGGATAGGGAAATTAATTCACCCCTCCACTTT
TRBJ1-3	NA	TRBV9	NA	CASSVGNSGNTIYF	TGTGCCAGCAGCGTAGGGAACAGTGGAAACACCATATATTTT
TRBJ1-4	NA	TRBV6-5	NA	CASRADSLEKLFF	TGTGCCAGCAGAGCGGACAGCCTCGAAAAACTGTTTTTT
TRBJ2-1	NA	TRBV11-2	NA	CASSPWIVGSYNEQFF	TGTGCCAGCAGCCCCTGGATCGTGGGCTCCTACAATGAGCAGTTCTTC
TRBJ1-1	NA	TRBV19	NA	CASSAIGGRPVGEAFF	TGTGCCAGTTCCGCAATAGGGGGGCGACCCGTGGGTGAAGCTTTCTTT
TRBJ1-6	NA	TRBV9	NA	CASSVGRTHNSPLHF	TGTGCCAGCAGCGTAGGACGGACCCATAATTCACCCCTCCACTTT
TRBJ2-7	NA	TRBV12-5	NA	CASGLGQGHYEQYF	TGTGCTAGTGGTTTGGGGCAGGGCCACTACGAGCAGTACTTC
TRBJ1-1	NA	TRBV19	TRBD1	CASSIPRGLSTEAFF	TGTGCCAGTAGTATTCCCAGGGGGCTGAGCACTGAAGCTTTCTTT
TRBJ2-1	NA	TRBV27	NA	CASSLSRFQNSYNEQFF	TGTGCCAGCAGTTTATCAAGATTTCAAAACTCCTACAATGAGCAGTTCTTC
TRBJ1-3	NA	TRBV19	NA	CASSTVGVGNTIYF	TGTGCCAGTAGTACGGTCGGAGTTGGAAACACCATATATTTT
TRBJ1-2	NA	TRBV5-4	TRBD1	CASSSKQGAGYTF	TGTGCCAGCAGCTCCAAGCAGGGGGCTGGCTACACCTTC
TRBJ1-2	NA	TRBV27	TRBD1	CASSPDHRGQGYGYTF	TGTGCCAGCAGTCCTGACCACAGGGGGCAGGGCTATGGCTACACCTTC
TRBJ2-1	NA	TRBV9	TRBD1	CASSPSLGGTGYNEQFF	TGTGCCAGCAGCCCCTCTCTGGGCGGGACAGGGTACAATGAGCAGTTCTTC
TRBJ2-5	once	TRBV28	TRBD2	CASRQTSGGHQETQYF	TGTGCCAGCAGGCAAACTAGCGGGGGACATCAAGAGACCCAGTACTTC